A selection of T cell receptor beta chains follows, all from one sample in a study of blood T cell repertoires in COVID-19. Assay: immunoSEQ multiplex PCR; the TCRdb copy retains only in-frame clones and omits some. The sample comprises approximately 300,000 clones, around 89% of which are singletons, and approximately 4.5% rests with the top ten. Sequencing was done on a sample of PBMCs or T cells enriched from blood (not recorded which). The receptors stem from a woman aged 18-29 years with acute COVID-19. The CDR3 runs from the conserved cysteine through the conserved F or W. A D gene is named only where the DNA matches it firmly. Clone size appears in some rows only: once, few, many, or a class for an expanded clone.

d_call: .; j_call: TRBJ1-3; clone_size: .; v_call: TRBV7-9; cdr3_aa: CASSSRTAGNTIYF; cdr3_nt: TGTGCCAGCAGCTCTCGGACAGCTGGAAACACCATATATTTT
d_call: TRBD2; j_call: TRBJ2-7; clone_size: .; v_call: TRBV28; cdr3_aa: CASRTSGRASEQYF; cdr3_nt: TGTGCCAGCAGGACTAGCGGGAGAGCATCCGAGCAGTACTTC
d_call: TRBD1; j_call: TRBJ2-1; clone_size: .; v_call: TRBV30; cdr3_aa: CAWRRTGESYNEQFF; cdr3_nt: TGTGCCTGGAGGAGGACAGGGGAATCCTACAATGAGCAGTTCTTC
d_call: .; j_call: TRBJ1-5; clone_size: .; v_call: TRBV4-1; cdr3_aa: CASSPGRDYQPQHF; cdr3_nt: TGCGCCAGCAGCCCCGGAAGGGACTATCAGCCCCAGCATTTT
d_call: TRBD1; j_call: TRBJ2-7; clone_size: .; v_call: TRBV5-1; cdr3_aa: CASSLSGTAEPYEQYF; cdr3_nt: TGCGCCAGCAGCTTGTCGGGGACAGCTGAACCCTACGAGCAGTACTTC
d_call: TRBD2; j_call: TRBJ2-7; clone_size: .; v_call: TRBV4-1; cdr3_aa: CASSQESGSLAYEQYF; cdr3_nt: TGCGCCAGCAGCCAAGAAAGCGGGAGTCTCGCCTACGAGCAGTACTTC
d_call: .; j_call: TRBJ1-5; clone_size: .; v_call: TRBV15; cdr3_aa: CATSRDGEGNQPQHF; cdr3_nt: TGTGCCACCAGCAGAGATGGGGAGGGCAATCAGCCCCAGCATTTT
d_call: .; j_call: TRBJ2-4; clone_size: .; v_call: TRBV30; cdr3_aa: CAWPATGPGAKNIQYF; cdr3_nt: TGTGCCTGGCCCGCGACAGGTCCCGGGGCCAAAAACATTCAGTACTTC
d_call: .; j_call: TRBJ2-3; clone_size: .; v_call: TRBV5-4; cdr3_aa: CASSLGGSSTDTQYF; cdr3_nt: TGTGCCAGCAGCTTAGGCGGCTCATCCACAGATACGCAGTATTTT
d_call: .; j_call: TRBJ1-2; clone_size: .; v_call: TRBV28; cdr3_aa: CASSLAYGYTF; cdr3_nt: TGTGCCAGCAGCCTGGCCTATGGCTACACCTTC
d_call: .; j_call: TRBJ1-2; clone_size: once; v_call: TRBV11-3; cdr3_aa: CASSLDTNYGYTF; cdr3_nt: TGTGCCAGCAGCTTAGACACTAACTATGGCTACACCTTC
d_call: TRBD1; j_call: TRBJ1-6; clone_size: few; v_call: TRBV9; cdr3_aa: CASSFTGDLYNSPLHF; cdr3_nt: TGTGCCAGCAGCTTTACAGGGGATCTCTATAATTCACCCCTCCACTTT
d_call: .; j_call: TRBJ1-3; clone_size: .; v_call: TRBV7-9; cdr3_aa: CASSLRASGNTIYF; cdr3_nt: TGTGCCAGCAGCTTAAGAGCCTCTGGAAACACCATATATTTT
d_call: .; j_call: TRBJ2-3; clone_size: .; v_call: TRBV27; cdr3_aa: CASSPWERTDTQYF; cdr3_nt: TGTGCCAGCAGCCCCTGGGAGCGCACAGATACGCAGTATTTT
d_call: .; j_call: TRBJ1-1; clone_size: few; v_call: TRBV27; cdr3_aa: CASSSQGNTEAFF; cdr3_nt: TGTGCCAGCAGTTCACAGGGGAACACTGAAGCTTTCTTT
d_call: .; j_call: TRBJ2-7; clone_size: .; v_call: TRBV11-3; cdr3_aa: CASSFGQSYEQYF; cdr3_nt: TGTGCCAGCAGCTTCGGACAGTCCTACGAGCAGTACTTC
d_call: TRBD1; j_call: TRBJ1-2; clone_size: once; v_call: TRBV6-5; cdr3_aa: CASSNRQGSNYGYTF; cdr3_nt: TGTGCCAGCAGTAATCGACAGGGTAGTAACTATGGCTACACCTTC
d_call: .; j_call: TRBJ2-1; clone_size: .; v_call: TRBV6-5; cdr3_aa: CASSYPTLENEQFF; cdr3_nt: TGTGCCAGCAGTTACCCAACCCTAGAAAATGAGCAGTTCTTC
d_call: TRBD2; j_call: TRBJ2-7; clone_size: .; v_call: TRBV28; cdr3_aa: CASSSTGGGQYF; cdr3_nt: TGTGCCAGCAGTTCGACGGGCGGGGGGCAGTACTTC
d_call: TRBD1; j_call: TRBJ2-5; clone_size: .; v_call: TRBV30; cdr3_aa: CAWRTGGRETQYF; cdr3_nt: TGTGCCTGGAGGACAGGGGGTCGAGAGACCCAGTACTTC
d_call: TRBD1; j_call: TRBJ1-5; clone_size: .; v_call: TRBV2; cdr3_aa: CASRDREYQPQHF; cdr3_nt: TGTGCCAGCCGGGACAGGGAATATCAGCCCCAGCATTTT
d_call: TRBD1; j_call: TRBJ1-1; clone_size: .; v_call: TRBV5-4; cdr3_aa: CASSITGGWTEAFF; cdr3_nt: TGTGCCAGCAGCATAACAGGGGGCTGGACTGAAGCTTTCTTT
d_call: .; j_call: TRBJ1-1; clone_size: .; v_call: TRBV5-1; cdr3_aa: CASSLGGGLNTEAFF; cdr3_nt: TGCGCCAGCAGCTTGGGAGGGGGACTGAACACTGAAGCTTTCTTT
d_call: .; j_call: TRBJ2-7; clone_size: .; v_call: TRBV9; cdr3_aa: CASSVAPGGSYEQYF; cdr3_nt: TGTGCCAGCAGCGTAGCCCCCGGCGGATCCTACGAGCAGTACTTC
d_call: TRBD2; j_call: TRBJ2-1; clone_size: .; v_call: TRBV28; cdr3_aa: CASSLPQLAGTNEQFF; cdr3_nt: TGTGCCAGCAGTTTACCTCAACTAGCGGGCACCAATGAGCAGTTCTTC
d_call: .; j_call: TRBJ2-6; clone_size: .; v_call: TRBV28; cdr3_aa: CASMSLSRGDDSGANVLTF; cdr3_nt: TGTGCCAGCATGTCTCTTTCCAGGGGCGATGATTCTGGGGCCAACGTCCTGACTTTC
d_call: .; j_call: TRBJ1-5; clone_size: once; v_call: TRBV5-8; cdr3_aa: CASSFLTNQPQHF; cdr3_nt: TGTGCCAGCAGCTTCCTCACAAATCAGCCCCAGCATTTT
d_call: TRBD2; j_call: TRBJ2-1; clone_size: .; v_call: TRBV18; cdr3_aa: CASSPQLGLAGDAEQFF; cdr3_nt: TGTGCCAGCTCACCACAATTAGGACTAGCGGGAGACGCTGAGCAGTTCTTC
d_call: .; j_call: TRBJ1-2; clone_size: .; v_call: TRBV6-1; cdr3_aa: CASSERGGRSLMGYTF; cdr3_nt: TGTGCCAGCAGCGAAAGGGGGGGACGGTCCCTAATGGGCTACACCTTC
d_call: .; j_call: TRBJ2-5; clone_size: .; v_call: TRBV30; cdr3_aa: CAWAGGETQYF; cdr3_nt: TGTGCCTGGGCTGGAGGGGAGACCCAGTACTTC
d_call: .; j_call: TRBJ1-2; clone_size: once; v_call: TRBV18; cdr3_aa: CASSHSEGLYGYTF; cdr3_nt: TGTGCCAGCTCACACTCAGAGGGCCTCTATGGCTACACCTTC
d_call: .; j_call: TRBJ1-2; clone_size: once; v_call: TRBV20-1; cdr3_aa: CSASVGLSPANYGYTF; cdr3_nt: TGCAGTGCTAGTGTGGGCCTCTCTCCAGCTAACTATGGCTACACCTTC
d_call: TRBD1; j_call: TRBJ2-5; clone_size: .; v_call: TRBV28; cdr3_aa: CASSLDRGQETQYF; cdr3_nt: TGTGCCAGCAGTTTGGACAGGGGCCAAGAGACCCAGTACTTC
d_call: .; j_call: TRBJ1-6; clone_size: .; v_call: TRBV27; cdr3_aa: CASSFGGFSLDLHF; cdr3_nt: TGTGCCAGCAGTTTTGGGGGCTTTTCCCTGGACCTCCACTTT
d_call: TRBD1; j_call: TRBJ1-1; clone_size: .; v_call: TRBV10-3; cdr3_aa: CAIRMGQSNTEAFF; cdr3_nt: TGTGCCATCAGAATGGGACAGTCGAACACTGAAGCTTTCTTT
d_call: .; j_call: TRBJ1-5; clone_size: .; v_call: TRBV19; cdr3_aa: CASRPGTRPNQPQHF; cdr3_nt: TGTGCCAGTAGGCCCGGGACTCGACCTAATCAGCCCCAGCATTTT
d_call: TRBD2; j_call: TRBJ2-1; clone_size: .; v_call: TRBV7-9; cdr3_aa: CASSSPSGRNHNEQFF; cdr3_nt: TGTGCCAGCAGCTCCCCTAGCGGGAGAAATCACAATGAGCAGTTCTTC